This entry is about one T cell receptor (beta chain). Its specificity is unknown. V lost 4 bases and J 7 bases, leaving 20 bases between the germline ends. The CDR3 covers 16 residues. Looked up from germline, CDR1 is LGHDT and CDR2 is YNNKEL (reference sequence). This sample was taken from a study of persistence of HIV-infected CD4 T cells. Across the study: The sample holds CD4+ T cells responsive to CMV or HIV-1 Gag.

The immunoSEQ assay was version 4, run in survey mode. Using immunoSEQ multiplex PCR, the repertoire was profiled, and TCRdb retains in-frame clones only, with some absent. The sample gives 40,000 to 50,000 clones, about 81% of which show up once; about 3% is in the top ten. Stimulation used about 9.5 ug/mL lysate from CMV-infected fibroblasts. Sorted nonresponding memory CD4+ T cells were CD40L-negative, CD69-negative, CD45RO-high. A roughly 20-hour stimulation of CD8-depleted PBMCs used anti-CD28/CD49d costimulation, CD40-blocking antibody and enfuvirtide. Overall study findings and caveats: Compared with CD3/CD28-stimulated cells, CMV- and Gag-responding cells showed lower TCRbeta richness.

Specimen: CD4+ T cells sorted from PBMCs after approximately 20-hour stimulation, collected from a patient who received antiretroviral therapy. The chain links TRBV3-1 (or the pseudogene TRBV3-2) to TRBJ2-1; D might be TRBD2 (7 bases). This TCR came from an adult man with HIV who was CMV-seropositive. This CDR3 reads CASSLVEGGGGNEQFF. As DNA, the CDR3 is TGTGCCAGCAGCCTCGTAGAGGGGGGGGGCGGGAATGAGCAGTTCTTC.